This T cell receptor (beta chain) was retrieved from a study of human T cells and chemical hapten exposure. The overall study: Upper inner arm skin measuring around 2 cm by around 2 cm received 2% DPC for sensitization.

This clonotype was seen a few times. The CDR3 runs 15 residues. Germline CDR1 KGHSY, CDR2 FQNENV. Losses at the gene ends were 2 bases for V and 2 bases for J; bases not matched to a gene: 0. The library put unique molecular identifiers onto individual cDNA molecules. As handled by the study authors: Individual samples carried between roughly 20,000 and 690,600 TCRs, with about 88,000 as the median. TCRdb recomputed calls from the RACE reads with MiXCR, one row per CDR3 protein. The V and J calls and clone size are TCRdb's, not the authors'. Of some 120,000 distinct CDR3 sequences in the sample, 12% are singletons; the top ten hold approximately 1.4%. Noted time point: patch test 1, 2 weeks after DPC sensitization. As for treatment: therapeutic diphenylcyclopropenone sensitization with weekly scalp DPC.

This chain links TRBV16 with TRBJ2-6; 7 bases match TRBD1. Sequences were derived from whole blood, sampled in connection with sensitization to the hapten diphenylcyclopropenone (DPC). This receptor was taken from a woman aged 45-65 years with alopecia areata. Some clones in this sample may be carry-over from other donors' samples. This chain's CDR3 is CASSQQGAGANVLTF. The CDR3 DNA sequence: TGTGCCAGCAGCCAACAGGGGGCTGGGGCCAACGTCCTGACTTTC.